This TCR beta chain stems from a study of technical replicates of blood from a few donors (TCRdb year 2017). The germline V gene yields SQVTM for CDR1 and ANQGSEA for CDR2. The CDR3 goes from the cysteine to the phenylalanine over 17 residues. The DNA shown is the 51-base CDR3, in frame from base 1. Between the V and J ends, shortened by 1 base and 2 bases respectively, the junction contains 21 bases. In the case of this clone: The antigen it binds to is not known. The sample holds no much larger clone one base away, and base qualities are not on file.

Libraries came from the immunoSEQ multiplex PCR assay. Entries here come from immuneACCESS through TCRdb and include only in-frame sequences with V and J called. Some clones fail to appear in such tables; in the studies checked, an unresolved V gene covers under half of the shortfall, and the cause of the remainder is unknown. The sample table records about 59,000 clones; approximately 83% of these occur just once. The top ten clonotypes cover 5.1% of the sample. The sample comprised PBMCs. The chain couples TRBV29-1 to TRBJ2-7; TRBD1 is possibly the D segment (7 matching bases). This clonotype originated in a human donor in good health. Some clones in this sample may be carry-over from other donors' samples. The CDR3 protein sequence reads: CSVEVGQGGYRTYEQYF. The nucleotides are TGCAGCGTTGAAGTGGGGCAGGGGGGATATAGAACCTACGAGCAGTACTTC.